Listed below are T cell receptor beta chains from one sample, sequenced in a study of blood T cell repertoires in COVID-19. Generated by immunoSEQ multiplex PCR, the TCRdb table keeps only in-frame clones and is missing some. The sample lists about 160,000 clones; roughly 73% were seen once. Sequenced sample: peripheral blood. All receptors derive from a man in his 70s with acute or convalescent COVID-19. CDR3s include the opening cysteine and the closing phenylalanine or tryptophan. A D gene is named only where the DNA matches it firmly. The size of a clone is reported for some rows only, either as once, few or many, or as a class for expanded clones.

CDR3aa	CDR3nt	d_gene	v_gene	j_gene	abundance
CASSDRGYGNTIYF	TGTGCCAGTAGCGACAGGGGATATGGAAACACCATATATTTT	TRBD1	TRBV19	TRBJ1-3	-
CATSPGTDTQYF	TGTGCCACCTCGCCAGGCACAGATACGCAGTATTTT	-	TRBV12-3/TRBV12-4	TRBJ2-3	-
CASSLGGGNYGYTF	TGTGCCAGCAGCTTAGGAGGGGGCAACTATGGCTACACCTTC	TRBD1	TRBV7-2	TRBJ1-2	-
CASSRTGGWNNEQFF	TGTGCCAGCAGCAGAACAGGGGGCTGGAACAATGAGCAGTTCTTC	TRBD1	TRBV7-9	TRBJ2-1	-
CASSIPSGVDEQFF	TGTGCCAGTAGTATCCCTAGCGGGGTGGATGAGCAGTTCTTC	TRBD2	TRBV19	TRBJ2-1	-
CSASRGGEQYF	TGCAGTGCTAGTCGAGGCGGCGAGCAGTACTTC	-	TRBV20-1	TRBJ2-7	-
CASSIGQGNYGYTF	TGTGCCAGTAGTATCGGACAGGGCAACTATGGCTACACCTTC	TRBD1	TRBV19	TRBJ1-2	-
CASSQDTTGGNEKLFF	TGCGCCAGCAGCCAAGACACGACAGGGGGCAACGAAAAACTGTTTTTT	TRBD1	TRBV4-3	TRBJ1-4	once
CASNEGGGSNQPQHF	TGTGCCAGCAACGAGGGCGGAGGAAGCAATCAGCCCCAGCATTTT	-	TRBV6-6	TRBJ1-5	few
CASSDPGGGTGGNYGYTF	TGCGCCAGCAGTGACCCAGGGGGCGGAACAGGGGGAAACTATGGCTACACCTTC	TRBD1	TRBV10-2	TRBJ1-2	-
CASSIAAQGGYGYTF	TGTGCCAGTAGTATTGCGGCTCAGGGAGGCTATGGCTACACCTTC	-	TRBV19	TRBJ1-2	few
CASSVTGDQPQHF	TGTGCCAGCAGCGTGACAGGAGATCAGCCCCAGCATTTT	-	TRBV6-5	TRBJ1-5	-
CASSVNGQNYGYTF	TGTGCCAGCAGTGTTAACGGACAGAACTATGGCTACACCTTC	-	TRBV6-4	TRBJ1-2	-
CASSFRRAYEQYF	TGTGCCAGCAGTTTTCGCAGGGCCTACGAGCAGTACTTC	-	TRBV12-3/TRBV12-4	TRBJ2-7	-
CASSPGTHNQPQHF	TGTGCCAGCTCACCCGGGACACACAATCAGCCCCAGCATTTT	-	TRBV18	TRBJ1-5	-
CASSAAVHSNQPQHF	TGTGCCAGCTCCGCGGCGGTACATAGCAATCAGCCCCAGCATTTT	-	TRBV18	TRBJ1-5	-
CASSYGGGGYTF	TGTGCCAGCAGTTACGGGGGCGGGGGCTACACCTTC	-	TRBV6-5	TRBJ1-2	few
CASSQDEPRSGSTYEQYF	TGCGCCAGCAGCCAGGATGAACCTCGGAGCGGGAGTACCTACGAGCAGTACTTC	TRBD2	TRBV4-3	TRBJ2-7	few
CASSVVRLDRGLDQPQHF	TGTGCCAGCAGCGTAGTCCGTCTGGACAGGGGGCTTGATCAGCCCCAGCATTTT	TRBD1	TRBV9	TRBJ1-5	-
CASSIRGSSYEQYF	TGTGCCAGCAGCATAAGGGGGAGCTCCTACGAGCAGTACTTC	-	TRBV5-4	TRBJ2-7	once
CASRRGHQETQYF	TGCGCCAGCAGGAGAGGGCACCAAGAGACCCAGTACTTC	-	TRBV5-1	TRBJ2-5	-
CASSESQRSYGYTF	TGCGCCAGCAGCGAATCGCAGAGGTCCTATGGCTACACCTTC	-	TRBV5-1	TRBJ1-2	-
CASSLRGETSTEAFF	TGTGCCAGCAGCCTACGGGGGGAGACGAGCACTGAAGCTTTCTTT	-	TRBV7-9	TRBJ1-1	-
CASSGMTGGINEKLFF	TGTGCCAGCAGCGGTATGACAGGGGGCATTAATGAAAAACTGTTTTTT	TRBD1	TRBV9	TRBJ1-4	-
CASSYSMGTGEAEQFF	TGTGCCAGCAGTTACTCGATGGGGACAGGGGAGGCTGAGCAGTTCTTC	TRBD1	TRBV6-5	TRBJ2-1	-
CASSLSRGVRSYEQYF	TGTGCCAGCAGTTTATCTCGGGGAGTTCGGTCCTACGAGCAGTACTTC	-	TRBV27	TRBJ2-7	-
CASSKGRVSYGYTF	TGTGCCAGCAGCAAAGGCAGGGTTAGCTATGGCTACACCTTC	-	TRBV21-1	TRBJ1-2	-
CASSLSWTGVSEQFF	TGTGCCAGCAGTTTATCTTGGACAGGGGTCAGTGAGCAGTTCTTC	TRBD1	TRBV27	TRBJ2-1	-
CASSLRTDDYGYTF	TGTGCCAGCAGCCTCCGGACAGACGACTATGGCTACACCTTC	-	TRBV7-9	TRBJ1-2	-
CATSDSRGAGNTIYF	TGTGCCACCAGTGATAGCCGGGGGGCAGGAAACACCATATATTTT	-	TRBV24-1	TRBJ1-3	-
CASSYAPGQQPQHF	TGTGCCAGCAGTTACGCACCGGGTCAGCAGCCCCAGCATTTT	-	TRBV6-5	TRBJ1-5	-